The 28 T cell receptor beta chains listed next were all sequenced from one sample in a study of cytomegalovirus exposure and HLA in healthy donors. The PCR had 60 Vbeta and 13 Jbeta primers. The table came from immunoSEQ multiplex PCR; TCRdb's copy has only in-frame clones and leaves some out. The table has about 150,000 clones, around 84% seen once. Sequencing was performed on PBMCs. All receptors come from a woman in her thirties or forties in good health and CMV-seronegative.

The rearrangement uses TRBV9 and TRBJ2-7; D is unresolved. The CDR3 contains 13 residues. In germline, CDR1 is SGDLS, CDR2 YYNGEE. Trimming cost V 0 bases and J 5 bases, with 9 bases left between them. This CDR3 reads CASSVGQSHEQYF. CDR3 DNA: TGTGCCAGCAGCGTAGGCCAGTCTCACGAGCAGTACTTC.

This chain links TRBV18 with TRBJ1-1; TRBD1 matches at 8 bases. Germline-derived CDR1 and CDR2 are KGHSH and LQKENI. V was clipped by 2 bases and J by 4 bases; unmatched bases: 9. The CDR3 loop spans 16 amino acids. This CDR3 reads CASSPIIRGPSTEAFF. CDR3 sequence (DNA): TGTGCCAGCTCACCAATCATCAGGGGGCCGAGCACTGAAGCTTTCTTT.

On this clone: One junction end disagrees with the germline gene, perhaps due to a read error. The J gene is TRBJ1-2, the V gene TRBV6-5; 7 bases align to TRBD1. The CDR3 consists of 15 residues. Germline CDR1 is MNHEY and CDR2 is SVGAGI. The CDR3 region is CVSSYVQGVEYGYTF. CDR3 nucleotide sequence: TGTGTCAGCAGTTACGTGCAGGGGGTCGAGTATGGCTACACCTTC.

The V call is TRBV5-1, the J call TRBJ2-7, with 7 nucleotides matching TRBD1. This CDR3 has 13 amino acids. Trimming removed 2 bases from V and 7 bases from J; junction bases left unmatched: 6. Germline CDR1 is SGHRS and CDR2 is YFSETQ. This CDR3 is CASSFDREGEQYF. In nucleotides, the CDR3 is TGCGCCAGCAGCTTTGACAGGGAAGGTGAGCAGTACTTC.

This chain connects TRBV9 to TRBJ2-7, with D perhaps matching TRBD2 (5 bases). Germline V gives CDR1 SGDLS, CDR2 YYNGEE. The CDR3 spans 13 residues. V was pared by 3 bases and J by 9 bases, with 16 bases between. CDR3 in amino acids: CASSALAKPPQYF. The CDR3, as DNA: TGTGCCAGCAGCGCCCTAGCCAAACCCCCGCAGTACTTC. Complete variable domain (other parts from reference TRBV9 and TRBJ2-7): DSGVTQTPKHLITATGQRVTLRCSPRSGDLSVYWYQQSLDQGLQFLIQYYNGEERAKGNILERFSAQQFPDLHSELNLSSLELGDSALYFCASSALAKPPQYFGPGTRLTVT.

The chain uses TRBV2 and TRBJ2-5; 10 bases are a match to TRBD1. This CDR3 has 14 amino acids. Germline CDR1 and CDR2: SNHLY and FYNNEI. V gave up 4 bases and J gave up 5 bases; unmatched junction bases: 4. This CDR3 is CASSADRGFETQYF. The CDR3 coding sequence is TGTGCCAGCAGTGCGGACAGGGGGTTTGAGACCCAGTACTTC.

The V gene is TRBV27, the J gene TRBJ2-6; D unresolved. The CDR3 sequence is 17 residues long. CDR1 is MNHEY, CDR2 SMNVEV, per germline (reference sequence). Trimming cost V 2 bases and J 0 bases, with 11 bases left between them. CDR3 protein: CASSLTQTVSGANVLTF. The CDR3 bases are TGTGCCAGCAGTTTAACCCAAACAGTCTCTGGGGCCAACGTCCTGACTTTC.

The rearrangement links TRBV9 to TRBJ1-2; 9 bases are shared with TRBD1. V gave up 4 bases and J gave up 7 bases; unmatched junction bases: 8. The CDR3 consists of 14 residues. Germline-derived CDR1 and CDR2 are SGDLS and YYNGEE. The CDR3 nucleotides are TGTGCCAGCAGCTTAGGGACAGGGCCTTCTGGCTACACCTTC. It codes for CASSLGTGPSGYTF. Together with reference TRBV9 and TRBJ1-2, the CDR3 gives the full variable domain: DSGVTQTPKHLITATGQRVTLRCSPRSGDLSVYWYQQSLDQGLQFLIQYYNGEERAKGNILERFSAQQFPDLHSELNLSSLELGDSALYFCASSLGTGPSGYTFGSGTRLTVV.

The chain employs TRBV19 and TRBJ1-2; D remains ambiguous. This CDR3 region has 12 residues. The germline V and J ends were trimmed by 7 bases and 0 bases, with 6 bases remaining between them. Per germline, CDR1 LNHDA and CDR2 SQIVND (reference sequence). CDR3 DNA: TGTGCCAGTACGAGGTCTAACTATGGCTACACCTTC. Protein product: CASTRSNYGYTF.

There are a few counts of this clone. Other DNA sequences in the same sample also yield this CDR3. J is TRBJ1-1 and V is TRBV6-6, with a tentative D call TRBD1 (6 bases). V shed 6 bases and J shed 1 base, with 9 bases lying between them. CDR1 and CDR2 from the germline V gene are MNHNY and SVGAGI (reference sequence). The CDR3 covers 13 residues. The CDR3: CASSLQGNTEAFF. CDR3 nucleotides: TGTGCCAGCAGCCTACAGGGGAACACTGAAGCTTTCTTT.

The DNA of the CDR3 is TGTGCCAGCAGCTCCGGACAGGTGAACACTGAAGCTTTCTTT. It yields the protein CASSSGQVNTEAFF. This chain connects TRBV7-2 to TRBJ1-1, with 7 bases aligning to TRBD1. Trimming removed 4 bases from V and 0 bases from J; junction bases left unmatched: 2. The germline V gene encodes CDR1 SGHTA and CDR2 FQGNSA. The CDR3 extends over 14 amino acids.

This chain joins TRBV7-8 and TRBJ2-7, with 8 nucleotides matching TRBD2. V trimming: 6 bases; J trimming: 3 bases; junction bases outside the gene matches: 16. The CDR3 covers 17 residues. Per germline, CDR1 SGHVS and CDR2 FQNEAQ. The CDR3 sequence: CASSPADGGAALYEQYF. The CDR3 DNA is TGTGCCAGCAGTCCGGCGGACGGGGGGGCGGCCCTCTACGAGCAGTACTTC.

The chain recombines TRBV9 with TRBJ2-1, with 9 bases aligning to TRBD1. Germline V gene sequence: CDR1 SGDLS, CDR2 YYNGEE. The length of the CDR3 is 15 residues. V shed 2 bases, J shed 6 bases, and the junction held 6 bases outside the gene matches. Here the CDR3 reads CASSVRTGAINEQFF. The CDR3 DNA reads as TGTGCCAGCAGCGTCCGGACAGGGGCCATCAATGAGCAGTTCTTC.

This clone was seen more than once but under ten times. The rearrangement uses TRBV5-1 and TRBJ2-3, with a possible D match to TRBD2 (7 bases). The CDR3 extends over 14 amino acids. Trimming pared 5 bases from V and 2 bases from J, leaving 12 bases between. Germline-derived CDR1 and CDR2 are SGHRS and YFSETQ. Here the CDR3 reads CASSIGGATDTQYF. For the CDR3, the DNA is TGCGCCAGCAGTATAGGGGGGGCCACAGATACGCAGTATTTT.

The chain employs TRBV12-5 and TRBJ1-1, with TRBD1 identical over 8 bases. The germline gives CDR1 LGHNT, CDR2 FRNRAP. CDR3 length equals 15 residues. V was pared by 1 base and J by 4 bases, with 5 bases of the junction left unmatched. Written as DNA, the CDR3 is TGTGCTAGTGGTTTGGGGACAGGGTCGGGCACTGAAGCTTTCTTT. It encodes CASGLGTGSGTEAFF.

V and J are TRBV5-8 and TRBJ2-6; D unclear. The ends were cut back, 4 bases at V and 1 base at J, with 9 bases in the middle. The CDR3 covers 15 residues. Per the germline V gene, CDR1 is SGHTS and CDR2 is YDEGEE. The CDR3 coding sequence is TGTGCCAGCAGCACTCGGTGGTCTGGGGCCAACGTCCTGACTTTC. It is translated as CASSTRWSGANVLTF.

V and J are TRBV29-1 and TRBJ2-5; 7 bases are shared with TRBD2. CDR3 length: 12 amino acids. CDR1 and CDR2 from the germline V gene are SQVTM and ANQGSEA. With 5 bases clipped from V and 4 bases from J, the junction kept 4 bases outside the gene matches. CDR3 in DNA: TGCAGCGTTATTACTAGCGCAGAGACCCAGTACTTC. Protein: CSVITSAETQYF. Looking up the rest from reference TRBV29-1 and TRBJ2-5 gives the full variable domain: SAVISQKPSRDICQRGTSLTIQCQVDSQVTMMFWYRQQPGQSLTLIATANQGSEATYESGFVIDKFPISRPNLTFSTLTVSNMSPEDSSIYLCSVITSAETQYFGPGTRLLVL.

J is TRBJ2-7 and V is TRBV2; the match to TRBD2 covers 8 bases. The CDR3 extends over 15 amino acids. Trimming cost V 10 bases and J 6 bases; bases outside gene matches: 17. CDR1 is SNHLY and CDR2 is FYNNEI in the germline V gene. CDR3 in DNA: TGTGCCACCTCTCTGTACGGCGGGGGGCCGGGCGAGCAGTACTTC. Amino acids: CATSLYGGGPGEQYF.

The J gene is TRBJ1-6, the V gene TRBV6-6; D may be TRBD1 (6 bases). The CDR3 runs 15 residues. The germline V and J ends were trimmed by 0 bases and 10 bases, with 13 bases remaining between them. Germline loops: CDR1 MNHNY, CDR2 SVGAGI (reference sequence). The CDR3 region is CASSYSGQRGSPLHF. The CDR3 DNA reads TGTGCCAGCAGTTACTCTGGACAGCGAGGCTCACCCCTCCACTTT.

The CDR3 nucleotides read TGTGCCAGCAGTTTTCCGGGTACACCACTCTCTGGAAACACCATATATTTT. It yields the protein CASSFPGTPLSGNTIYF. J is TRBJ1-3 and V is TRBV28; no reliable D call. The CDR3 totals 17 residues. V was shortened by 3 bases and J by 0 bases, with 15 bases between the two germline ends. Germline values: CDR1 MDHEN, CDR2 SYDVKM. The full variable domain, its missing parts supplied by reference TRBV28 and TRBJ1-3, is DVKVTQSSRYLVKRTGEKVFLECVQDMDHENMFWYRQDPGLGLRLIYFSYDVKMKEKGDIPEGYSVSREKKERFSLILESASTNQTSMYLCASSFPGTPLSGNTIYFGEGSWLTVV.

The CDR3 bases are TGTGCCAGCAGCTTAACCTCAGGGGGCGTCTACACCTTC. It yields the protein CASSLTSGGVYTF. The chain recombines TRBV13 with TRBJ1-2; 8 bases match TRBD1. CDR3 length: 13 residues. Germline trimming cut 2 bases from V and 10 bases from J; bases unmatched to any gene: 6. Germline V gene lookup returns CDR1 PRHDT and CDR2 FYEKMQ (reference sequence).

The chain employs TRBV10-2 and TRBJ2-5, with TRBD2 identical over 9 bases. Germline trimming cut 8 bases from V and 2 bases from J; bases unmatched to any gene: 3. The CDR3 sequence is 13 residues long. The V gene's germline CDR1 is WSHSY and CDR2 SAAADI. CDR3: CASGTSRQETQYF. DNA of the CDR3: TGCGCCAGCGGGACTAGCCGGCAAGAGACCCAGTACTTC.

The chain recombines TRBV7-7 with TRBJ1-1, with D possibly matching TRBD1 (6 bases). This CDR3 comprises 19 residues. Germline V gene sequence: CDR1 SSHAT, CDR2 FNYEAQ (reference sequence). V lost 1 base and J 1 base, leaving 22 bases between the germline ends. In DNA form, the CDR3 reads TGTGCCAGCAGCTTAGGGGCCTCGGTGCACCGGGACACGAACACTGAAGCTTTCTTT. This translates into CASSLGASVHRDTNTEAFF.

The V and J genes are TRBV5-4 and TRBJ1-6; D is unresolved. The CDR3 runs to 17 residues. CDR1 is SGHNT, CDR2 YYREEE, per germline (reference sequence). V was shortened by 1 base and J by 6 bases, with 17 bases between the two germline ends. The CDR3 coding sequence is TGTGCCAGCAGCTTGAATTTTGGGCAGCTTTTTAATTCACCCCTCCACTTT. Residues: CASSLNFGQLFNSPLHF.

This rearrangement joins TRBV5-1 to TRBJ2-7; weak D call: TRBD1 (5 bases). V shed 1 base and J shed 3 bases, with 11 bases lying between them. CDR3 size: 14 residues. CDR1 and CDR2 from the germline V gene are SGHRS and YFSETQ. The CDR3 spells CASSLYTGFYEQYF. DNA of the CDR3: TGCGCCAGCAGCTTGTATACAGGTTTCTACGAGCAGTACTTC.

This clone has a handful of counts. This chain connects TRBV27 to TRBJ1-2; 7 bases agree with TRBD1. CDR1 and CDR2 from the germline V gene are MNHEY and SMNVEV (reference sequence). V lost 5 bases to trimming and J lost 2 bases; unmatched junction nucleotides: 14. This CDR3 has 17 residues. The CDR3 DNA reads as TGTGCCAGCAGTCACAACCTACGGGACAGCACAAACTATGGCTACACCTTC. Translation gives CASSHNLRDSTNYGYTF.

V is TRBV19 and J is TRBJ2-7; the match to TRBD1 covers 7 bases. The CDR3 extends over 14 amino acids. V was clipped by 1 base and J by 4 bases; unmatched bases: 4. Looked up from germline, CDR1 is LNHDA and CDR2 is SQIVND (reference sequence). As DNA, the CDR3 is TGTGCCAGTAGTATAGCGGGACAGTCATACGAGCAGTACTTC. Encoded protein: CASSIAGQSYEQYF.

This clone appeared once. The rearrangement links TRBV19 to TRBJ1-2; possibly TRBD1 for D (5 bases). CDR3 length: 15 amino acids. CDR1 LNHDA and CDR2 SQIVND come from the germline V gene (reference sequence). V was cut by 5 bases and J by 0 bases, with 13 bases left in between. CDR3 protein: CASSPGTRANYGYTF. The CDR3 DNA sequence: TGTGCCAGTAGTCCCGGGACTCGGGCTAACTATGGCTACACCTTC.